The clone carrying this TCR beta chain showed up just a few times. Its antigen is not identified. V was trimmed by 2 bases and J by 5 bases, leaving 6 bases between them. Germline loops: CDR1 SQVTM, CDR2 ANQGSEA. This CDR3 is built from 11 residues. A patient was excluded if there was uncontrolled infection, other autoimmune disease, pregnancy or lactation. In making diagnoses, clinical symptoms, serum thyroxine and TRAb, thyroid ultrasound and orbital computed tomography were all used. This specimen belongs to a study of T cells in Graves' hyperthyroidism and ophthalmopathy. Study-level findings and limits: Ophthalmopathy was distinguished from stable hyperthyroidism by 13 V-J signatures. Most thyroid-expanded clonotypes above 0.001 were also found in blood.

Amplification yielded TCR beta CDR3 regions, with RNA transcripts as the source. TCR CDR3 underwent first-round RT-PCR with the HTBI primer set. TCRdb reprocessed the multiplex PCR reads with MiXCR, giving one entry per CDR3 protein. The table has 500,000 to 650,000 distinct CDR3 sequences, 40% to 55% seen once. This sequence originates from an adult woman with Graves' disease, either hyperthyroidism or ophthalmopathy (not recorded which). V is TRBV29-1 and J is TRBJ2-5; D uncertain. The sequencing input was peripheral blood or thyroid tissue (not recorded which). The CDR3 here is CSVERVETQYF. For the CDR3, the DNA is TGCAGCGTTGAACGGGTCGAGACCCAGTACTTC.